These T cell receptor beta chains were read from a single sample in a study of metastatic and nonmetastatic thyroid tumors. TCRdb reassembled clones from the PCR reads with MiXCR. The profile covers some 83,000 clones, with approximately 12% appearing a single time and approximately 10% taken by the ten largest. Sequencing was carried out using tumor tissue. The receptor set was obtained from a female donor with papillary thyroid cancer or a benign thyroid nodule (not recorded which). Some clones in this sample may be carry-over from other donors' samples. CDR3s include the opening cysteine and the closing phenylalanine or tryptophan. The D gene is left open where the match is weak. Clone size is given for some rows only: seen once, a few or many times, or a class if the clone is expanded.

V	D	J	size	DNA	CDR3
TRBV7-3	NA	TRBJ2-1	many	TGTGCCAGCAGCTTAGCGGGCTCCTACAATGAGCAGTTCTTC	CASSLAGSYNEQFF
TRBV2	NA	TRBJ1-2	NA	TGTGCCAGCAGTATCAGCCGGGACTCTTGCTACACCTTC	CASSISRDSCYTF
TRBV24-1	TRBD2	TRBJ2-7	many	TGTGCCACCGGTGATTCCGGACTAGCGGGAGGATACGAGCAGTACTTC	CATGDSGLAGGYEQYF
TRBV10-2	TRBD2	TRBJ2-1	many	TGCGCCAGCACGGGACTAGCGGGATACAATGAGCAGTTCTTC	CASTGLAGYNEQFF
TRBV5-4	TRBD1	TRBJ2-6	many	TGTGCCAGCAGCTCAGGACAGGGAATCTCTGGGGCCAACGTCCTGACTTTC	CASSSGQGISGANVLTF
TRBV7-6	NA	TRBJ2-1	many	TGTGCCAGCAGCTTAGCATTAGAGCAGTTCTTC	CASSLALEQFF
TRBV4-1	TRBD1	TRBJ2-7	many	TGCGCCAGCAGCCAAGAAAATTTGGGACAGGGCTACGAGCAGTACTTC	CASSQENLGQGYEQYF
TRBV2	NA	TRBJ2-1	many	TGTGCCAGCAGTGAGCGGAGCTCCTACAATGAGCAGTTCTTC	CASSERSSYNEQFF
TRBV7-2	NA	TRBJ1-5	many	TGTGCCAGCAGCGCGCTAGGAGGGGGTCTAAATCAGCCCCAGCATTTT	CASSALGGGLNQPQHF
TRBV2	NA	TRBJ1-6	NA	TGTGAAAGCAGTCCGGGGAGCTCCTATAATTCACCCCTCCACTTT	CESSPGSSYNSPLHF
TRBV6-1	TRBD2	TRBJ2-3	many	TGTGCCACTAGTATCGGGGGGGGGCCCACAGATACGCAGTATTTT	CATSIGGGPTDTQYF
TRBV15	TRBD2	TRBJ2-3	many	TGTGCCACCAGCAGCGCTAGCGGGAGATCCACAGATACGCAGTATTTT	CATSSASGRSTDTQYF
TRBV12-3/TRBV12-4	NA	TRBJ2-7	NA	TGTTCCAGCAGTCCCGGACTATCGCCTTACGAGCAGTACTTC	CSSSPGLSPYEQYF
TRBV2	NA	TRBJ1-2	many	TGTGCCAGGACACTTAACTATGGCTACACCTTC	CARTLNYGYTF
TRBV5-1	TRBD2	TRBJ2-2	many	TGCGCCAGCAGTCGGACGATACAAGCGGGAACGGACACCGGGGAGCTGTTTTTT	CASSRTIQAGTDTGELFF
TRBV6-1	TRBD2	TRBJ2-7	NA	TGTGCCAGCGGGCCGGGGGGAGCGTCACGCGAGCAATACTTC	CASGPGGASREQYF
TRBV6-5	NA	TRBJ1-2	many	TGTGCCAGCAGTTACTCGACCGGGGGTGGCTACACCTTC	CASSYSTGGGYTF
TRBV20-1	NA	TRBJ2-3	once	TGCAGTGCTAGAGTAGAACTTGGTAATGGCGGGCCCAGCTCTAGCACAGATACGCAGTATTTT	CSARVELGNGGPSSSTDTQYF
TRBV12-3/TRBV12-4	TRBD2	TRBJ2-1	few	TGTGCCATCATTTTACTAGCGGGAGGGTACAATGAGCAGTTCTTC	CAIILLAGGYNEQFF
TRBV12-3/TRBV12-4	TRBD2	TRBJ2-5	many	TGTGCCAGCAGCCTTCTACTAGCGGGTGAGGAGACCCAGTACTTC	CASSLLLAGEETQYF
TRBV24-1	NA	TRBJ2-7	many	TGTGCCACCAGTGATTCCCGGGGCTGGCCTACCTACGAGCAGTACTTC	CATSDSRGWPTYEQYF
TRBV7-9	NA	TRBJ2-7	many	TGTGCCAGCAGCTTATCCCAGGGTAATCGCGAGCAGTACTTC	CASSLSQGNREQYF
TRBV9	NA	TRBJ2-1	NA	TGTGCCAGCAGCAGTACCCGTGAATCGGCGTCCGAGCAGTTCTTC	CASSSTRESASEQFF
TRBV6-1	TRBD2	TRBJ2-7	many	TGTGCCAGCAAGTCGGGAGGCCTTCCCGAGCAGTACTTC	CASKSGGLPEQYF
TRBV2	TRBD2	TRBJ2-1	many	TGTGCCAGCAGAGCTAGCGGGAGGTCCTACAATGAGCAGTTCTTC	CASRASGRSYNEQFF
TRBV6-5	TRBD1	TRBJ2-7	many	TGTGCCAGCAGTTACCTGGACAGGGTTTCCCTCGAGCAGTACTTC	CASSYLDRVSLEQYF